Below, one TCR beta chain is given with its context. This clonotype appeared a few times. The antigen this receptor binds is unknown. No base quality values were provided; no much bigger clone lies one nucleotide off. The roughly 42 donors, aged 6 to 90 years, were systemically healthy Caucasian individuals from Russia. About 10 milliliters of peripheral blood were collected from each donor into EDTA-treated Vacutainer tubes. Ficoll-Paque density-gradient centrifugation was used to isolate PBMCs, with at least 6 million obtained per sample. Trizol reagent was used to extract total RNA from the PBMCs, yielding at least 6 micrograms per sample. For every donor, flow cytometry on a PBMC aliquot measured the percentage of naive CD45RAhigh/CD27high T cells. The data stem from a study of blood T cells in healthy people across ages (dated by TCRdb to 2013 to 2016). At the level of the whole study: In model experiments, template switching captured about one uniquely barcoded TCR beta cDNA molecule for every two T cells. Using deep sequencing normalized with unique cDNA molecular identifiers, the study measured how TCR beta repertoire diversity changes with age. Four age groups were formed from the donors: young (average approximately 16 years), middle-aged (approximately 42), aged (approximately 60) and long-lived (roughly 81). To avoid experimental bias, donors of different ages were distributed randomly across sequencing lanes. For two donors (one aged 18 to 29 and one aged 80 or older), the study analyzed two additional independent replicas of 1 million unique cDNA reads from the same blood draw. General findings and caveats noted by the study authors: Because donor CMV infection status was unknown, age-related changes in expanded clonotypes were potentially confounded. As age increased, observed TCR beta diversity per million T cells dropped in a roughly linear way, and a significant reduction was already evident by age 40. Because profiling used bulk unsorted PBMCs, naive and antigen-experienced compartments could not be compared conclusively. Estimates of total diversity from one million sequenced T cells were regarded as lower bounds and underestimates. The percentage of naive T cells measured by flow cytometry correlated strongly with observed TCR beta diversity. The long-lived group showed more naive CD4+ T cells, fewer expanded clones and increased TCR diversity than the aged group, suggesting age selection.

Unmatched junction bases come to 4, with V trimmed by 3 bases and J by 0 bases. Inclusive of the bounding cysteine and phenylalanine, the CDR3 is 15 residues long. Only CDR3 DNA is held: 45 bases, read in frame from base 1. From the germline V gene, CDR1 is KGHDR and CDR2 is SFDVKD. To prepare the library, 5' RACE was applied. Data came from an Illumina HiSeq 2500. A second PCR of 7 to 11 cycles was performed with a sample-barcoded 5' primer and a J-beta primer mix. A template-switch 5' adaptor carrying 12 random nucleotides introduced a unique molecular identifier onto each TCR beta cDNA molecule. Each sample yielded at least 3 million CDR3-containing paired-end reads. First-strand cDNA was synthesized from all RNA with the Mint cDNA synthesis kit, primed by a TRBC-specific oligonucleotide. All cDNA was treated with uracil-DNA glycosylase and then went through a first 18-cycle PCR with the universal primers M1SS and BC2_uni_R. On the authors' methods: For normalization, 1 million high-quality reads, each with a distinct molecular identifier, were randomly selected from each sample. Instead of being binned into consensus sequences, reads with shared molecular identifiers were discarded. MiTCR, run with a Q25 quality threshold and the strictest error-elimination algorithm, handled CDR3 identification, clonotype clustering and error correction. A nonparametric unseen species model with Euler transformation was used to estimate lower-bound total TCR beta diversity. TCRdb's own reprocessing of the public reads used fastp at Q25 and MiXCR and kept productive beta chains. Every distinct CDR3 protein forms one entry, paired with its most common genes and DNA. TCRdb's processing, not the study's, gives the V and J calls here. This sample is represented by roughly 700,000 distinct CDR3 sequences; 49% of them were singletons. The ten largest clones represent under 35% of the sample.

Sequencing used blood. The chain is assembled from TRBV24-1 and TRBJ2-7, and 7 junctional nucleotides match TRBD1. The clonotype comes from an older woman in good health. The CDR3 has the sequence CATSDTGESSYEQYF. The nucleotides read TGTGCCACCAGTGATACAGGGGAGTCCTCCTACGAGCAGTACTTC.